These T cell receptor beta chains were read from a single sample in a study of neurological immune-mediated disorders. TCRdb reanalysed the 5' RACE reads using MiXCR and keeps one entry per CDR3 protein. The sample has 55,000 to 75,000 distinct CDR3 sequences, around 5.5% seen once; the top ten hold about 3%. What was sequenced was PBMCs. These receptors all come from a woman aged 25 to 39 with multiple sclerosis. Each CDR3 is given with its conserved first and last residue. A D gene is named only where the DNA matches it firmly. Size values are once, few and many counts, or a class for expanded clones, and some rows have none.

v_gene	abundance	d_gene	j_gene	CDR3nt	CDR3aa
TRBV6-5	many	TRBD2	TRBJ2-2	TGTGCCAGCAACCTTAGGCGGGGGTGGGCCGGGGAGCTGTTTTTT	CASNLRRGWAGELFF
TRBV20-1	many	NA	TRBJ1-2	TGCAGTGCTGGTCCTGGGGAAGAGTATGGCTACACCTTC	CSAGPGEEYGYTF
TRBV12-3/TRBV12-4	NA	NA	TRBJ1-5	TGTGCCAGCAGAGGGAAATTCGGCAATCAGCCCCAGAATTTT	CASRGKFGNQPQNF
TRBV10-3	many	TRBD1	TRBJ1-6	TGTGCCACCCAGGGGGACAGCCAACTCCACTTT	CATQGDSQLHF
TRBV7-2	many	NA	TRBJ2-7	TGTGCCAGCAGCCCCGGGGCGGGGACGAACGGCGAGCAGTACTTC	CASSPGAGTNGEQYF
TRBV5-1	few	NA	TRBJ2-1	TGCGCCAGCAGCTTGGACTACCTCTCCTACAATGAGCAGTTCTTC	CASSLDYLSYNEQFF
TRBV12-3/TRBV12-4	many	NA	TRBJ1-3	TGTGCCAGCAGTTTTCTCTCTGGAAACACCATATATTTT	CASSFLSGNTIYF
TRBV5-1	few	TRBD1	TRBJ1-1	TGCGCCAGCAGCCCACAGGGGGCCTGTGTCACTGAAGCTTTCTTT	CASSPQGACVTEAFF
TRBV20-1	many	TRBD1	TRBJ1-6	TGCAGTGCTCGTGCGGGACAGGGATATAATTCACCCCTCCACTTT	CSARAGQGYNSPLHF
TRBV7-8	NA	NA	TRBJ2-1	TGTGCCAGCAGCCCCAAGGGGGGACTACTATCCTACAATGAGCAGTTCTTC	CASSPKGGLLSYNEQFF
TRBV20-1	many	NA	TRBJ2-2	TGCAGTGCTAGAGCCGCTCTAGGGTCGGCCGGGGAGCTGTTTTTT	CSARAALGSAGELFF
TRBV12-3/TRBV12-4	many	TRBD2	TRBJ2-1	TGTGCCAGCAGCCCGGGGGGGCTCCCCAATGAGCAGTTCTTC	CASSPGGLPNEQFF
TRBV5-1	few	NA	TRBJ1-3	TGCGCCAGCAGCTTGATGGCAGGGACCTCTGGAAACACCATATATTTT	CASSLMAGTSGNTIYF
TRBV9	few	NA	TRBJ1-1	TGTGCCAGCAGCGAGGACCCGAACACTGAAGCTTTCTTT	CASSEDPNTEAFF
TRBV9	NA	NA	TRBJ2-1	TGTGCCAGCAGCGAGAATATGGGGGTGGGGGCCTACAATGAGCAGTTCTTC	CASSENMGVGAYNEQFF
TRBV6-5	NA	NA	TRBJ2-5	TGTGCCAGCAGTTACTCGGGGGGATGGGAGACCCAGTACTTC	CASSYSGGWETQYF
TRBV5-1	NA	NA	TRBJ2-5	TGCGCCAGCAGCTTGGACCCAGGGGGGCAAGAGACCCAGTACTTC	CASSLDPGGQETQYF
TRBV2	many	NA	TRBJ1-1	TGTGCCAGCTGGTTCGTGAACACTGAAGCTTTCTTT	CASWFVNTEAFF
TRBV12-3/TRBV12-4	many	NA	TRBJ2-5	TGTGCCAGCAGCGACGGAGAGACCCAGTACTTC	CASSDGETQYF
TRBV9	few	NA	TRBJ1-1	TGTGCCAGCAGCGTCCGGCAGCCTAGTGAAGCTTTCTTT	CASSVRQPSEAFF
TRBV2	many	NA	TRBJ1-6	TGTGCCAGCAGGCGGGAAGGGCGAAATTCACCCCTCAACTTT	CASRREGRNSPLNF
TRBV29-1	NA	NA	TRBJ2-3	TGCAGCGTTCGGAGCGGATCCCGCACAGATACGCAGTATTTT	CSVRSGSRTDTQYF
TRBV5-1	many	NA	TRBJ1-1	TGCGCCAGCAGCAACGGACAGCCGAACACTGAAGCTTTCTTT	CASSNGQPNTEAFF
TRBV12-3/TRBV12-4	many	TRBD1	TRBJ1-1	TGTGCCAGCAGTTTAGACAGGGGGAGCACTGAAGCTTTCTTT	CASSLDRGSTEAFF
TRBV15	NA	NA	TRBJ2-2	TGTGCCACCAGCAGAGCTGGAACCGGGGAGCTGTTTTTT	CATSRAGTGELFF
TRBV29-1	many	NA	TRBJ2-7	TGCAGCGTTGAAGATCGGGCCAGCTCCAAGCAGTACTTC	CSVEDRASSKQYF
TRBV12-3/TRBV12-4	many	NA	TRBJ1-1	TGTGCCAGCAGTTCCGGCCCCAAGGTCACTGAAGCTTTCTTT	CASSSGPKVTEAFF
TRBV10-3	many	NA	TRBJ2-3	TGTGCCATCTCGCAGGGCACAGATACGCAGTATTTT	CAISQGTDTQYF
TRBV20-1	many	NA	TRBJ1-1	TGCAGTGCTAGTCGGCTCACTGAAGCTTTCTTT	CSASRLTEAFF
TRBV29-1	NA	TRBD1	TRBJ1-5	TGCAGCGCCCGAACAGGGGGCTACCCCAATCAGCCCCAGAATTTT	CSARTGGYPNQPQNF
TRBV6-6	many	NA	TRBJ2-7	TGTGCCAGCGACAGCTTTTGGTCCTACGAGCAGTACTTC	CASDSFWSYEQYF
TRBV20-1	many	TRBD1	TRBJ2-4	TGCAGTGCTCCAATCCCTGGACAGGGTTTAAACATTCAGTACTTC	CSAPIPGQGLNIQYF
TRBV6-5	many	NA	TRBJ2-7	TGTGCCAGCAGAGAAAATCGGGACACCTCCTACGAGCAGTACTTC	CASRENRDTSYEQYF
TRBV5-1	many	TRBD1	TRBJ2-7	TGCGCCAGCAGCTTCGGGACAGGGCCCTACGAGCAGTACTTC	CASSFGTGPYEQYF
TRBV7-8	few	NA	TRBJ2-3	TGTGCCAGCAGCCTCGGGATTGTGGCGGGGGCCTCAGATACGCAGTATTTT	CASSLGIVAGASDTQYF
TRBV5-1	many	TRBD2	TRBJ2-1	TGCGCCAGCGGCCCGGCAACTAGCGGGGGAAACAATGAGCAGTTCTTC	CASGPATSGGNNEQFF
TRBV12-3/TRBV12-4	many	NA	TRBJ2-7	TGTGCCACCAAGTTCAGGGAGGGGGCCGGCGAGCAGTACTTC	CATKFREGAGEQYF
TRBV29-1	many	NA	TRBJ2-1	TGCAGCGTGCCCGAAACCTGGGATGAGCAGTTCTTC	CSVPETWDEQFF